A single sample is the source of the 16 T cell receptor beta chains below, sequenced in a study of blood T cell repertoires in COVID-19. The repertoire was sequenced with immunoSEQ multiplex PCR; TCRdb's copy has only in-frame clones and lacks some. Among around 30,000 clones listed, roughly 89% were seen once. Material for sequencing was peripheral blood. The receptors shown here come from a man aged 55 to 70 with active COVID-19.

The V gene is TRBV28, the J gene TRBJ2-7, with unresolved D. The V and J ends lost 2 bases and 3 bases respectively, with 11 bases between them. CDR1 is MDHEN, CDR2 SYDVKM, per germline. The CDR3 totals 14 residues. As DNA, the CDR3 is TGTGCCAGCAGTTTAAGACCGAGGCACTACGAGCAGTACTTC. Translating it yields CASSLRPRHYEQYF.

This clone was recorded once. The genes are TRBV5-1 and TRBJ2-7; 9 bases map to TRBD1. The CDR3 is 15 amino acids. J lost 2 bases, V lost 4 bases, and 7 bases had no gene match. The germline CDR1 and CDR2 sequences are SGHRS and YFSETQ. The CDR3 DNA reads as TGCGCCAGCAGCGCGTCCCGGGACAGGGCCTACGAGCAGTACTTC. Protein sequence: CASSASRDRAYEQYF.

The chain has TRBV6-5 and TRBJ2-3, with 8 bases matching TRBD2. CDR3 length equals 14 residues. The V gene end was trimmed by 6 bases and the J gene end by 2 bases; junction bases not matched to a gene: 4. Per germline, CDR1 MNHEY and CDR2 SVGAGI. The CDR3 DNA sequence: TGTGCCAGCAGAACGACTAGCGTCACAGATACGCAGTATTTT. It is translated as CASRTTSVTDTQYF.

V usage is TRBV5-1 and J usage is TRBJ2-3; D possibly corresponds to TRBD1 (5 bases). Germline V lookup: CDR1 SGHRS, CDR2 YFSETQ. The CDR3 runs to 13 residues. The germline V and J ends were trimmed by 7 bases and 9 bases, with 18 bases remaining between them. In nucleotides, the CDR3 is TGCGCCAGCGGCGCGAGCTCGCCAGGGACGCAGTATTTT. Its protein is CASGASSPGTQYF.

This rearrangement joins TRBV5-8 to TRBJ2-1; 9 bases match TRBD1. Germline V lookup: CDR1 SGHTS, CDR2 YDEGEE. The CDR3 is 15 residues long. The V and J ends lost 2 bases and 1 base, in that order; junction bases with no gene match: 1. This CDR3 is CASSFGQGSYNEQFF. CDR3 sequence (DNA): TGTGCCAGCAGCTTCGGACAGGGGTCCTACAATGAGCAGTTCTTC.

This sequence joins TRBV9 and TRBJ2-3, with 12 bases lining up with TRBD2. CDR3 length: 16 residues. With 3 bases clipped from V and 3 bases from J, the junction kept 5 bases outside the gene matches. Germline loops: CDR1 SGDLS, CDR2 YYNGEE. The CDR3 region is CASSARTSGTTDTQYF. CDR3 nucleotides: TGTGCCAGCAGCGCCCGGACTAGCGGGACGACAGATACGCAGTATTTT.

Only a few counts were recorded for this clone. This rearrangement joins TRBV12-2 to TRBJ2-5; the table calls TRBD1, which could not be checked here. TRBV12-2 is flagged as a pseudogene. The CDR3 totals 15 residues. DNA for the CDR3: TGTGCAAGTCGCTGTTCCGGGACAGAAGAAGAGACCCAGTACTTC. Its translation: CASRCSGTEEETQYF.

This chain connects TRBV30 to TRBJ1-6; D gene uncertain. The CDR3 length is 9 residues. V was trimmed by 3 bases and J by 13 bases, leaving 4 bases between them. From germline, CDR1 is GTSNPN and CDR2 SVGIG (reference sequence). CDR3 nucleotides: TGTGCCTGGAGCCCTCCCCTCCACTTT. Translated: CAWSPPLHF.

The rearrangement links TRBV24-1 to TRBJ2-3; 9 bases line up with TRBD1. Germline-derived CDR1 and CDR2 are KGHDR and SFDVKD. CDR3 length equals 17 residues. Trimming at V came to 4 bases and at J to 7 bases, leaving 14 bases not matched to a gene. CDR3 amino acids: CATSESFPGQGFNTQYF. In DNA form, the CDR3 reads TGTGCCACCAGTGAGTCTTTCCCGGGACAGGGTTTTAATACGCAGTATTTT.

The V gene is TRBV5-1, the J gene TRBJ2-5; 10 nucleotides align to TRBD2. The CDR3 length is 14 residues. Per the germline V gene, CDR1 is SGHRS and CDR2 is YFSETQ. The V gene end was trimmed by 6 bases and the J gene end by 2 bases; junction bases not matched to a gene: 4. Written as DNA, the CDR3 is TGCGCCAGCAAAGAGCGGGGGGGACAAGAGACCCAGTACTTC. Translated: CASKERGGQETQYF.

The chain combines TRBV28 with TRBJ2-6, with no clear D. The CDR3 sequence is 14 residues long. V was shortened by 7 bases and J by 0 bases, with 7 bases between the two germline ends. Germline CDR1 MDHEN, CDR2 SYDVKM. CDR3 nucleotides: TGTGCCAGCACCCCCAGCTCTGGGGCCAACGTCCTGACTTTC. Translated: CASTPSSGANVLTF.

The chain is built from TRBV7-9 and TRBJ1-1; no firm D call. With 5 bases removed from V and 1 base from J, the gap between germline ends came to 14 bases. The germline V gene has CDR1 SEHNR and CDR2 FQNEAQ (reference sequence). The CDR3 runs 15 residues. The CDR3 DNA sequence: TGTGCCAGCAGCCGCGTGGTACCTCCGAACACTGAAGCTTTCTTT. Encoded protein: CASSRVVPPNTEAFF.

The chain joins TRBV6-2 or TRBV6-3 to TRBJ2-1, with TRBD2 matching over 10 bases. CDR1 is MNHEY and CDR2 is SVGEGT in the germline V gene. The CDR3 consists of 19 residues. V shed 5 bases, J shed 0 bases, and the junction held 13 bases outside the gene matches. The CDR3 region has the DNA TGTGCCAGCAGTACCGTGGTAGCGGGGGGCCAGAGCTCCTACAATGAGCAGTTCTTC. Translating it yields CASSTVVAGGQSSYNEQFF.

The rearrangement links TRBV3-1 (or the pseudogene TRBV3-2) to TRBJ1-4; 11 bases fit TRBD1. V gave up 5 bases and J gave up 8 bases; unmatched junction bases: 7. Germline CDR1 and CDR2: LGHDT and YNNKEL (reference sequence). This CDR3 comprises 15 residues. The CDR3 sequence is CASSYGQGAGEKLFF. In nucleotides, the CDR3 is TGTGCCAGCAGCTACGGACAGGGGGCCGGGGAAAAACTGTTTTTT.

This clone was counted a few times. CDR3 region: CASSRWTSGYNEQFF. The CDR3 nucleotides read TGCGCCAGCAGCCGGTGGACTAGCGGCTACAATGAGCAGTTCTTC. V and J are TRBV4-1 and TRBJ2-1; 10 bases map to TRBD2. CDR3 length equals 15 residues. Germline V gives CDR1 MGHRA, CDR2 YSYEKL. V was pared by 4 bases and J by 3 bases, with 3 bases of the junction left unmatched.

V usage is TRBV9 and J usage is TRBJ1-6; D not resolved. CDR3 length: 15 amino acids. Trimming took 1 base from V and 7 from J, leaving 12 bases between them. The germline V gene encodes CDR1 SGDLS and CDR2 YYNGEE. CDR3 nucleotides: TGTGCCAGCAGCGTAAGTGCGGATAAGAATTCACCCCTCCACTTT. Translating it yields CASSVSADKNSPLHF. Variable domain in full (rest from reference TRBV9 and TRBJ1-6): DSGVTQTPKHLITATGQRVTLRCSPRSGDLSVYWYQQSLDQGLQFLIQYYNGEERAKGNILERFSAQQFPDLHSELNLSSLELGDSALYFCASSVSADKNSPLHFGNGTRLTVT.